The 6 T cell receptor beta chains below were found in one sample sequenced in a study of T cell responses to AZD1222 COVID-19 vaccine. Clones were read by immunoSEQ multiplex PCR, and TCRdb kept only the in-frame ones, dropping some. Of more than 85,000 clones detected, approximately 91% appear once; the ten largest clones hold 7.5%. The sample in question was peripheral blood, obtained on day 0 of AZD1222 vaccination. The receptors were gathered from an adult in good health.

This clone was recorded a few times. V is TRBV2 and J is TRBJ2-5; a weak D match, TRBD2 (6 bases). Germline loops: CDR1 SNHLY, CDR2 FYNNEI. The CDR3 length is 13 residues. The V gene lost 6 bases and the J gene lost 5 bases, with 13 bases spanning the gap. The CDR3 loop reads CASSFGRSETQYF. For the CDR3, the DNA is TGTGCCAGCAGCTTCGGGAGAAGTGAGACCCAGTACTTC.

This clone was observed a handful of times. CDR3 residues: CASSQDLAERNGYTF. The CDR3 DNA reads as TGTGCCAGCAGCCAAGATTTGGCAGAAAGAAATGGCTACACCTTC. This chain links TRBV4-2 with TRBJ1-2; D is unclear. The CDR3 sequence is 15 residues long. V lost 0 bases and J lost 6, with 14 bases in between. Germline CDR1 and CDR2: LGHNA and YNFKEQ.

The rearrangement uses TRBV19 and TRBJ2-2, with 11 bases fitting TRBD1. Germline V gives CDR1 LNHDA, CDR2 SQIVND (reference sequence). The length of the CDR3 is 18 residues. V trimming: 3 bases; J trimming: 5 bases; junction bases outside the gene matches: 11. The CDR3 DNA follows: TGTGCCAGTAGTATGGACAGGGGGCCCTACGGGTCTACCGGGGAGCTGTTTTTT. Its protein product is CASSMDRGPYGSTGELFF.

This clone was detected once. The J gene is TRBJ1-5, the V gene TRBV28; 8 bases are shared with TRBD1. Germline CDR1 reads MDHEN; CDR2 reads SYDVKM. The CDR3 is 14 amino acids. Losses at the gene ends were 5 bases for V and 7 bases for J; bases not matched to a gene: 7. The CDR3 nucleotides read TGTGCCAGCAGTGGGGGACAGGTCCAACAGCCCCAGCATTTT. Protein: CASSGGQVQQPQHF. Full variable domain (outside the CDR3, taken from reference TRBV28 and TRBJ1-5): DVKVTQSSRYLVKRTGEKVFLECVQDMDHENMFWYRQDPGLGLRLIYFSYDVKMKEKGDIPEGYSVSREKKERFSLILESASTNQTSMYLCASSGGQVQQPQHFGDGTRLSIL.

This clone has only one observation. The chain uses TRBV12-3 or TRBV12-4 and TRBJ1-2; D is undetermined. The V gene lost 3 bases and the J gene lost 2 bases, with 7 bases spanning the gap. This CDR3 is 13 amino acids long. CDR3 bases: TGTGCCAGCAGTTTCTCACTCAACTATGGCTACACCTTC. Amino acid sequence: CASSFSLNYGYTF.

The chain employs TRBV7-6 and TRBJ2-2; either TRBD1 or TRBD2 may fit D (5 bases each). The CDR3 covers 12 residues. The V gene's germline CDR1 is SGHVS and CDR2 FNYEAQ. The CDR3 bases are TGTGCTGGGGGTCTCTCCACCGGGGAGCTGTTTTTT. Its translation is CAGGLSTGELFF.